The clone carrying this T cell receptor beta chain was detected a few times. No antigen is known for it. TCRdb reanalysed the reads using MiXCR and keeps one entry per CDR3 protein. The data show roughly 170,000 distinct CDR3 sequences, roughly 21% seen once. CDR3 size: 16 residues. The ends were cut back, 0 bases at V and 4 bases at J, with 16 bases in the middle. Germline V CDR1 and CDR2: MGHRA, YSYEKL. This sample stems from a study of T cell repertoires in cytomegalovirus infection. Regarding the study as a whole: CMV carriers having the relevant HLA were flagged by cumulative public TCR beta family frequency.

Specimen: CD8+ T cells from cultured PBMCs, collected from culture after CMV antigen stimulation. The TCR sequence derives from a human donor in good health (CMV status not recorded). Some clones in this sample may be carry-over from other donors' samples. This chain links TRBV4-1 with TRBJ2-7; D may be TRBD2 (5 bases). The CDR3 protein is CASSQDSERNSYEQYF. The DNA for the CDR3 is TGCGCCAGCAGCCAAGATAGTGAGCGGAACAGTTACGAGCAGTACTTC.